The 30 T cell receptor beta chains in this list originate from one sample, sequenced in a study of blood T cell repertoires in COVID-19. Measured with immunoSEQ multiplex PCR; TCRdb has only the in-frame clones, and not every one. Of approximately 50,000 clones listed, 79% were seen once; the top ten hold roughly 27%. The sequencing input was peripheral blood. Receptor source: a man aged 65 to 79 with acute or convalescent COVID-19.

The V gene is TRBV27, the J gene TRBJ2-3, with D unresolved. The CDR3 has 15 residues. Germline V gives CDR1 MNHEY, CDR2 SMNVEV (reference sequence). Trimming pared 4 bases from V and 2 bases from J, leaving 13 bases between. The CDR3 is CASSSQTLLTDTQYF. The CDR3 DNA reads TGTGCCAGCAGTTCGCAGACTCTTCTCACAGATACGCAGTATTTT.

This clone has only one observation. The chain links TRBV6-8 to TRBJ2-7; TRBD1 aligns across 8 bases. Per germline, CDR1 MNHGY and CDR2 SAAAGT. The CDR3 covers 14 residues. The trim removed 11 bases at V and 5 bases at J, leaving 14 bases unmatched. DNA of the CDR3: TGTGCCTACAGGACAGGGTTCGGGTCGAACGAGCAGTACTTC. Residues: CAYRTGFGSNEQYF.

J is TRBJ1-1 and V is TRBV9; 7 bases line up with TRBD1. Germline values: CDR1 SGDLS, CDR2 YYNGEE. Trimming cost V 4 bases and J 1 base; bases outside gene matches: 4. The CDR3 is made up of 14 amino acids. CDR3 sequence reads: CASSPRTGNTEAFF. The CDR3 DNA sequence: TGTGCCAGCAGCCCTCGGACAGGGAACACTGAAGCTTTCTTT. The variable domain in full, completed from reference TRBV9 and TRBJ1-1, reads DSGVTQTPKHLITATGQRVTLRCSPRSGDLSVYWYQQSLDQGLQFLIQYYNGEERAKGNILERFSAQQFPDLHSELNLSSLELGDSALYFCASSPRTGNTEAFFGQGTRLTVV.

The chain carries TRBV28 and TRBJ2-4, with D possibly being TRBD2 (6 bases). Trimming cost V 8 bases and J 8 bases, with 16 bases left between them. This CDR3 region has 13 residues. Germline V CDR1 and CDR2: MDHEN, SYDVKM. In DNA, the CDR3 is TGTGCCAGCCGGATGGGGGGTGGGGACATTCAGTACTTC. Protein: CASRMGGGDIQYF.

The count of this clone is one. The V call is TRBV19, the J call TRBJ2-5, with D unclear. Trimming removed 3 bases at V and 4 bases at J, with 6 bases between. Germline lookup yields CDR1 LNHDA and CDR2 SQIVND (reference sequence). This CDR3 contains 12 residues. CDR3 region: CASSINGETQYF. CDR3 coding DNA: TGTGCCAGTAGTATTAACGGAGAGACCCAGTACTTC.

The gene calls are TRBV6-5 and TRBJ2-7, with D maybe TRBD1 (6 bases). Trimming cost V 4 bases and J 1 base, with 14 bases left between them. The CDR3 extends over 15 amino acids. CDR1 is MNHEY and CDR2 is SVGAGI in the germline V gene. The CDR3 sequence is CASSSPPQGSYEQYF. The DNA of the CDR3 is TGTGCCAGCAGTTCCCCTCCACAGGGTTCCTACGAGCAGTACTTC.

This rearrangement joins TRBV5-1 to TRBJ2-3, with 12 bases matching TRBD2. The germline V gene has CDR1 SGHRS and CDR2 YFSETQ. Unmatched junction bases numbered 14, after V lost 3 bases and J lost 0 bases. The CDR3 length is 20 residues. Here the CDR3 reads CASSYPGQRTSGTSTDTQYF. DNA of the CDR3: TGCGCCAGCAGCTACCCGGGACAGCGGACTAGCGGGACAAGCACAGATACGCAGTATTTT.

This clone was detected a few times. The chain is built from TRBV6-5 and TRBJ2-7; TRBD1 matches 9 bases. Looked up from germline, CDR1 is MNHEY and CDR2 is SVGAGI. The ends lost 2 bases at V and 5 bases at J; junction bases unmatched: 4. CDR3 size: 14 residues. CDR3 in amino acids: CASSYGTGYHEQYF. The CDR3 bases are TGTGCCAGCAGTTACGGGACAGGGTACCACGAGCAGTACTTC.

The J gene is TRBJ1-5, the V gene TRBV4-3; weak D call: TRBD1 (6 bases). Trimming shortened V by 2 bases and J by 7 bases, and 9 bases separated the two germline ends. Germline V gives CDR1 LGHNA, CDR2 YSLEER. CDR3 length: 13 amino acids. The CDR3 DNA follows: TGCGCCAGCAGCCAAAGACAGGACCAGCCCCAGCATTTT. Amino acids: CASSQRQDQPQHF.

The rearrangement links TRBV2 to TRBJ1-1; D is ambiguous. The V and J ends lost 7 bases and 6 bases respectively, with 15 bases between them. This CDR3 has 13 residues. Germline CDR1 is SNHLY and CDR2 is FYNNEI. CDR3 sequence (DNA): TGTGCCAGCACGGGGAGACCCACAGCTGAAGCTTTCTTT. Translated, it gives CASTGRPTAEAFF.

The rearrangement uses TRBV3-1 (or the pseudogene TRBV3-2) and TRBJ1-2; a weak D match, TRBD1 (6 bases). The CDR3 is made up of 13 amino acids. V lost 1 base and J lost 8, with 11 bases in between. CDR1 and CDR2 (germline): LGHDT, YNNKEL (reference sequence). The CDR3 spells CASSQGSGEGYTF. CDR3 bases: TGTGCCAGCAGCCAAGGATCAGGGGAAGGCTACACCTTC.

The DNA for the CDR3 is TGCGCCAGCAGCTCCCTTAGCGTACAAGAGACCCAGTACTTC. Protein: CASSSLSVQETQYF. The V and J genes are TRBV5-1 and TRBJ2-5, with D maybe TRBD2 (5 bases). The V end was cut by 3 bases, the J end by 2 bases, with 11 bases between. The CDR3 loop spans 14 amino acids. Per the germline V gene, CDR1 is SGHRS and CDR2 is YFSETQ.

The V and J genes are TRBV5-1 and TRBJ2-5; D may be TRBD1 (7 bases). Germline V lookup: CDR1 SGHRS, CDR2 YFSETQ. Trimming pared 5 bases from V and 2 bases from J, leaving 13 bases between. The CDR3 totals 14 residues. CDR3 residues: CASRSQGGQETQYF. DNA for the CDR3: TGCGCCAGCAGATCTCAGGGGGGTCAAGAGACCCAGTACTTC.

This clone was observed once. J is TRBJ2-3 and V is TRBV5-4, with D maybe TRBD1 (7 bases). The V end lost 7 bases, the J end lost 0 bases, and 15 bases lay between the germline ends. In germline, CDR1 is SGHNT, CDR2 YYREEE (reference sequence). The CDR3 runs 15 residues. As DNA, the CDR3 is TGTGCCAGCGAAAGGGGGCGGGGAAGCACAGATACGCAGTATTTT. Its protein is CASERGRGSTDTQYF.

V is TRBV2 and J is TRBJ1-2, with a possible D match to TRBD1 (6 bases). The V gene's germline CDR1 is SNHLY and CDR2 FYNNEI. Trimming pared 4 bases from V and 8 bases from J, leaving 11 bases between. CDR3 length equals 12 residues. The CDR3 loop reads CASSVQTGGYTF. CDR3 in DNA: TGTGCCAGCAGTGTCCAGACAGGAGGCTACACCTTC.

A single count supports this clone. The chain couples TRBV19 to TRBJ2-1; 14 bases fit TRBD2. CDR1 and CDR2 from the germline V gene are LNHDA and SQIVND (reference sequence). The CDR3 is made up of 19 amino acids. The trim removed 2 bases at V and 4 bases at J, leaving 10 bases unmatched. The CDR3 reads CASSITGTSGSLRYNEQFF. The CDR3, as DNA: TGTGCCAGTAGTATAACCGGGACTAGCGGGAGTCTCAGGTACAATGAGCAGTTCTTC.

V gene TRBV7-3 combines with J gene TRBJ2-1; 9 nucleotides align to TRBD1. V dropped 5 bases and J dropped 5; count of bases not matched to a gene: 4. This CDR3 region has 14 residues. Germline V CDR1 and CDR2: SGHTA, FQGTGA. CDR3 loop: CASSQGQGHNEQFF. CDR3 nucleotides: TGTGCCAGCAGCCAGGGACAGGGCCACAATGAGCAGTTCTTC.

The rearrangement joins TRBV18 to TRBJ1-6; D not resolved. V was cut by 2 bases and J by 7 bases, with 3 bases left in between. Germline V gene sequence: CDR1 KGHSH, CDR2 LQKENI. The CDR3 spans 12 residues. The CDR3 DNA follows: TGTGCCAGCTCACCAGAGAATTCACCCCTCCACTTT. Translating it yields CASSPENSPLHF.

The chain combines TRBV11-2 with TRBJ1-1; 9 nucleotides match TRBD1. The CDR3 runs to 14 residues. Germline V gene data show CDR1 as SGHAT and CDR2 as FQNNGV. V shed 4 bases, J shed 5 bases, and the junction held 5 bases outside the gene matches. CDR3 sequence reads: CASSYRQGGTEAFF. The DNA for the CDR3 is TGTGCCAGCAGCTACCGACAGGGGGGAACTGAAGCTTTCTTT. The variable domain in full, completed from reference TRBV11-2 and TRBJ1-1, reads EAGVAQSPRYKIIEKRQSVAFWCNPISGHATLYWYQQILGQGPKLLIQFQNNGVVDDSQLPKDRFSAERLKGVDSTLKIQPAKLEDSAVYLCASSYRQGGTEAFFGQGTRLTVV.

V is TRBV7-9 and J is TRBJ1-1; possible D gene TRBD1, 5 bases. V gave up 5 bases and J gave up 3 bases, with 13 bases separating them. This CDR3 has 14 residues. Germline V gene sequence: CDR1 SEHNR, CDR2 FQNEAQ (reference sequence). CDR3 coding DNA: TGTGCCAGCAGCCCCGAACAGGAGTACACTGAAGCTTTCTTT. Translation: CASSPEQEYTEAFF. The full variable domain, its missing parts supplied by reference TRBV7-9 and TRBJ1-1, is DTGVSQNPRHKITKRGQNVTFRCDPISEHNRLYWYRQTLGQGPEFLTYFQNEAQLEKSRLLSDRFSAERPKGSFSTLEIQRTEQGDSAMYLCASSPEQEYTEAFFGQGTRLTVV.

The chain joins TRBV6-5 to TRBJ1-1; D not resolved. Germline values: CDR1 MNHEY, CDR2 SVGAGI. This CDR3 comprises 14 residues. V was cut by 10 bases and J by 1 base, with 16 bases left in between. The CDR3 DNA sequence: TGTGCCACGCGCATTCGGGGTGCGAACACTGAAGCTTTCTTT. Translation gives CATRIRGANTEAFF.

The chain has TRBV7-8 and TRBJ1-2; D is perhaps TRBD1 (5 bases). Germline V CDR1 and CDR2: SGHVS, FQNEAQ. The length of the CDR3 is 14 residues. The germline V and J ends were trimmed by 1 base and 6 bases, with 12 bases remaining between them. CDR3: CASSLDQGRDGYTF. DNA for the CDR3: TGTGCCAGCAGCTTAGACCAGGGCAGGGATGGCTACACCTTC.

The gene calls are TRBV15 and TRBJ1-3; D uncertain. The length of the CDR3 is 12 residues. V dropped 8 bases and J dropped 3 bases, with 8 bases sitting between them. Germline lookup yields CDR1 LNHNV and CDR2 YYDKDF (reference sequence). CDR3 coding DNA: TGTGCCACCCGAGGGTATGGAAACACCATATATTTT. Translation gives CATRGYGNTIYF.

This rearrangement joins TRBV4-1 to TRBJ2-1; perhaps TRBD1 as D (5 bases). The V end was cut by 4 bases, the J end by 2 bases, with 12 bases between. This CDR3 is 15 amino acids long. Germline V gene lookup returns CDR1 MGHRA and CDR2 YSYEKL. The DNA for the CDR3 is TGCGCCAGCAGCCCACAGGAACGCGCCTACAATGAGCAGTTCTTC. This codes for CASSPQERAYNEQFF.

The rearrangement joins TRBV6-2 or TRBV6-3 to TRBJ1-2; D possibly corresponds to TRBD1 (5 bases). This CDR3 region has 11 residues. The germline V and J ends were trimmed by 6 bases and 7 bases, with 9 bases remaining between them. The germline CDR1 and CDR2 sequences are MNHEY and SVGEGT. The CDR3 DNA is TGTGCCAGCAGCCTAGACAGTGGCTACACCTTC. It specifies CASSLDSGYTF.

The chain links TRBV10-2 to TRBJ2-7; D is perhaps TRBD2 (5 bases). V lost 1 base and J lost 6, with 10 bases in between. CDR3 length: 13 residues. In germline, CDR1 is WSHSY, CDR2 SAAADI. Here the CDR3 reads CASSELTGFEQYF. CDR3 in DNA: TGCGCCAGCAGTGAGTTAACGGGGTTCGAGCAGTACTTC.

The table lists this clone with a few counts. The chain uses TRBV5-5 and TRBJ2-7, with D possibly matching TRBD2 (5 bases). This CDR3 comprises 14 residues. V was pared by 1 base and J by 5 bases, with 13 bases between. In germline, CDR1 is SGHKS, CDR2 YYEKEE (reference sequence). Written as DNA, the CDR3 is TGTGCCAGCAGCTTGTTACCCGGGGTCAACGAGCAGTACTTC. Its translation: CASSLLPGVNEQYF.

About this clone: The same CDR3 is also encoded by other DNA sequences in this sample. The chain couples TRBV29-1 to TRBJ1-1, with D possibly TRBD1 on 6 matching bases. Germline CDR1 and CDR2: SQVTM and ANQGSEA. This CDR3 has 15 amino acids. V lost 8 bases, J lost 4 bases, and 23 bases lay in between. The CDR3 protein is CSLTVLGGAGTEAFF. The CDR3 DNA is TGCAGCTTAACCGTGTTGGGGGGGGCGGGCACTGAAGCTTTCTTT.

The chain recombines TRBV11-2 with TRBJ2-5; 7 nucleotides agree with TRBD2. The CDR3 is 14 amino acids. V was clipped by 4 bases and J by 5 bases; unmatched bases: 7. From germline, CDR1 is SGHAT and CDR2 FQNNGV. The CDR3 reads CASSYPAGLETQYF. The CDR3 bases are TGTGCCAGCAGCTACCCAGCGGGGTTGGAGACCCAGTACTTC.

This rearrangement joins TRBV10-3 to TRBJ1-1, with D possibly being TRBD1 (6 bases). Germline V CDR1 and CDR2: ENHRY, SYGVKD. The CDR3 extends over 13 amino acids. V was pared by 11 bases and J by 1 base, with 14 bases between. This chain's CDR3 is CADLGGANTEAFF. CDR3 nucleotide sequence: TGTGCCGACTTAGGGGGGGCGAACACTGAAGCTTTCTTT.